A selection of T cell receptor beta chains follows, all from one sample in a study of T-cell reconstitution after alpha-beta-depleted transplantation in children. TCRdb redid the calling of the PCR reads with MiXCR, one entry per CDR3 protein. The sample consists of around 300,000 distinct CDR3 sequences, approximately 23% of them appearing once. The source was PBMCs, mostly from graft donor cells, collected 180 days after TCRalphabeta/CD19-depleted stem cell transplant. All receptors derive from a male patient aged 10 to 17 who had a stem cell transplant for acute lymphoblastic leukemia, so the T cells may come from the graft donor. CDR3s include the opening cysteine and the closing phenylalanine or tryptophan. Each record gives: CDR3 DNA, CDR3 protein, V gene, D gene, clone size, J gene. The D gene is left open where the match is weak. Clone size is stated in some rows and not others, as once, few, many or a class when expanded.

CDR3nt: TGTGCCAGCAGCTTAGTACTAGCGGGGCTCCTGAACACCGGGGAGCTGTTTTTT; CDR3aa: CASSLVLAGLLNTGELFF; v_gene: TRBV7-6; d_gene: TRBD2; abundance: few; j_gene: TRBJ2-2
CDR3nt: TGCGCCAGCAGCCAAGGGGCTTTGGGGGAAGCTTTCTTT; CDR3aa: CASSQGALGEAFF; v_gene: TRBV4-1; d_gene: .; abundance: few; j_gene: TRBJ1-1
CDR3nt: TGCGCCAGCAGTGTAAGCGGGAGCTCCTACAATGAGCAGTTCTTC; CDR3aa: CASSVSGSSYNEQFF; v_gene: TRBV5-1; d_gene: TRBD2; abundance: many; j_gene: TRBJ2-1
CDR3nt: TGTGCCAGCAGCAGCGCCAGTCCCATCTACGAGCAGTACTTC; CDR3aa: CASSSASPIYEQYF; v_gene: TRBV7-8; d_gene: .; abundance: few; j_gene: TRBJ2-7
CDR3nt: TGCAGTGCTAGCGGATATATGCTTGTCCCCTCCTACAATGAGCAGTTCTTC; CDR3aa: CSASGYMLVPSYNEQFF; v_gene: TRBV20-1; d_gene: .; abundance: .; j_gene: TRBJ2-1
CDR3nt: TGCAGTGCTAGTGGTCTAGCGGGGAAGCAGTTCTTC; CDR3aa: CSASGLAGKQFF; v_gene: TRBV20-1; d_gene: TRBD2; abundance: .; j_gene: TRBJ2-1
CDR3nt: TGTGCCAGCAGCTTTTCGACAGGGGCAAACTACGAGCAGTACTTC; CDR3aa: CASSFSTGANYEQYF; v_gene: TRBV7-6; d_gene: TRBD1; abundance: .; j_gene: TRBJ2-7
CDR3nt: TGTGCCAGTAGTATGTTAAATCAGCCCCAGCATTTT; CDR3aa: CASSMLNQPQHF; v_gene: TRBV19; d_gene: .; abundance: many; j_gene: TRBJ1-5
CDR3nt: TGCGCCAGCAGCTTGGGACAGGGCCAGAACGGCTACACCTTC; CDR3aa: CASSLGQGQNGYTF; v_gene: TRBV5-1; d_gene: TRBD1; abundance: .; j_gene: TRBJ1-2
CDR3nt: TGTGCCACCAGCAGAGAGGGGGTGGAGCTGTTTTTT; CDR3aa: CATSREGVELFF; v_gene: TRBV15; d_gene: .; abundance: few; j_gene: TRBJ2-2
CDR3nt: TGTGCCAGCAGCTTGTTTTCGCTAGTGGTAGTCGGGGAGCTGTTTTTT; CDR3aa: CASSLFSLVVVGELFF; v_gene: TRBV7-2; d_gene: .; abundance: few; j_gene: TRBJ2-2
CDR3nt: TGTGCCAGCAGTTACTCCAAGCGACTCGGACCTAGCACAGATACGCAGTATTTT; CDR3aa: CASSYSKRLGPSTDTQYF; v_gene: TRBV6-5; d_gene: .; abundance: few; j_gene: TRBJ2-3
CDR3nt: TGTGCCAGCAGCCGACTAGCGGGAGGGCACTACAATGAGCAGTTCTTC; CDR3aa: CASSRLAGGHYNEQFF; v_gene: TRBV7-3; d_gene: TRBD2; abundance: .; j_gene: TRBJ2-1
CDR3nt: TGTGCCAGCAGTGGACAGGGGGCCCTGAACACTGAAGCTTTCTTT; CDR3aa: CASSGQGALNTEAFF; v_gene: TRBV12-3/TRBV12-4; d_gene: TRBD1; abundance: few; j_gene: TRBJ1-1
CDR3nt: TGTGCCAGCAGTTACCGTTGGACAGACCAAGAGACCCAGTACTTC; CDR3aa: CASSYRWTDQETQYF; v_gene: TRBV6-5; d_gene: .; abundance: few; j_gene: TRBJ2-5
CDR3nt: TGTGCCACCAGTGACCGCCGGGACCTGCAGTATTTT; CDR3aa: CATSDRRDLQYF; v_gene: TRBV24-1; d_gene: .; abundance: .; j_gene: TRBJ2-3
CDR3nt: TGTGCCAGCAGCCCACGAAGCGGGAGGGCCGAATACGAGCAGTACTTC; CDR3aa: CASSPRSGRAEYEQYF; v_gene: TRBV11-1; d_gene: TRBD2; abundance: few; j_gene: TRBJ2-7
CDR3nt: TGTGCCAGCAGCTCCGTTCCCGGGCCAAGGTACTACGAGCAGTACTTC; CDR3aa: CASSSVPGPRYYEQYF; v_gene: TRBV7-2; d_gene: .; abundance: .; j_gene: TRBJ2-7
CDR3nt: TGTGCCAGTAGTATGTTGCGATATAGCAATCAGCCCCAGCATTTT; CDR3aa: CASSMLRYSNQPQHF; v_gene: TRBV19; d_gene: .; abundance: .; j_gene: TRBJ1-5
CDR3nt: TGTGCCAGCAGCCGCGGGACTAGCAGCGGCCACGAGCAGTACTTC; CDR3aa: CASSRGTSSGHEQYF; v_gene: TRBV7-9; d_gene: TRBD2; abundance: .; j_gene: TRBJ2-7
CDR3nt: TGCAGTGCTAGAAACCCTAGTAACTATGAGCAGTTCTTC; CDR3aa: CSARNPSNYEQFF; v_gene: TRBV20-1; d_gene: .; abundance: once; j_gene: TRBJ2-1
CDR3nt: TGCAGTGCTAGAAACCTACGACGCCGGGACAGGGGAGAGACCCAGTACTTC; CDR3aa: CSARNLRRRDRGETQYF; v_gene: TRBV20-1; d_gene: TRBD1; abundance: few; j_gene: TRBJ2-5
CDR3nt: TGTGCCATCAGTGGACAGGGGATCAATCAGCCCCAGCATTTT; CDR3aa: CAISGQGINQPQHF; v_gene: TRBV10-3; d_gene: TRBD1; abundance: .; j_gene: TRBJ1-5
CDR3nt: TGTGCCACCAGTGACAGTGGAACAGGGGGATATTCAGGCAATCAGCCCCAGCATTTT; CDR3aa: CATSDSGTGGYSGNQPQHF; v_gene: TRBV24-1; d_gene: TRBD1; abundance: .; j_gene: TRBJ1-5
CDR3nt: TGCAGCGCTTACGGCACACACTACGAGCAGTACTTC; CDR3aa: CSAYGTHYEQYF; v_gene: TRBV29-1; d_gene: .; abundance: .; j_gene: TRBJ2-7
CDR3nt: TGTGCCAGCAGCGGGGACAGGGGATCCCTCCACTTT; CDR3aa: CASSGDRGSLHF; v_gene: TRBV7-9; d_gene: TRBD1; abundance: few; j_gene: TRBJ1-6
CDR3nt: TGCGCCAGCAGCTTGGATCTAGCGGCCTACGAGCAGTACTTC; CDR3aa: CASSLDLAAYEQYF; v_gene: TRBV5-1; d_gene: TRBD2; abundance: .; j_gene: TRBJ2-7
CDR3nt: TGTGCCACCAGTGATTTGAGGTACAATGAGCAGTTCTTC; CDR3aa: CATSDLRYNEQFF; v_gene: TRBV24-1; d_gene: .; abundance: .; j_gene: TRBJ2-1
CDR3nt: TGTGCCAGCAGAAAAGACCGCGGCGGGAATTCACCCCTCCACTTT; CDR3aa: CASRKDRGGNSPLHF; v_gene: TRBV25-1; d_gene: .; abundance: few; j_gene: TRBJ1-6
CDR3nt: TGTGCCAGCAGCGTAGATTCTACAGGCCCATTCTACGAGCAGTACTTC; CDR3aa: CASSVDSTGPFYEQYF; v_gene: TRBV9; d_gene: .; abundance: .; j_gene: TRBJ2-7
CDR3nt: TGTGCCAGCAGTCATGACAGCACTTGGGGCTACTCACCCCTCCACTTT; CDR3aa: CASSHDSTWGYSPLHF; v_gene: TRBV27; d_gene: .; abundance: few; j_gene: TRBJ1-6
CDR3nt: TGTGCCAGCGGAAGACAGGGCTGGAGGGACACCATATATTTT; CDR3aa: CASGRQGWRDTIYF; v_gene: TRBV2; d_gene: TRBD1; abundance: .; j_gene: TRBJ1-3